This record looks at one TCR beta chain sequence and its context. The data originate from a study of blood T cell repertoires in COVID-19. Sequenced by immunoSEQ multiplex PCR; TCRdb stores in-frame clones only, minus some. There are around 100,000 clones in the sample; almost 95% occur only once, and approximately 5.4% lies in the top ten. The germline V gene has CDR1 MDHEN and CDR2 SYDVKM. This CDR3 region has 16 residues. Germline trimming cut 2 bases from V and 0 bases from J; bases unmatched to any gene: 1. This chain uses TRBV28 with TRBJ2-2, with 9 nucleotides matching TRBD2. This sequence originates from a man aged 50 to 60 with active COVID-19. Specimen: peripheral blood. CDR3 nucleotide sequence: TGTGCCAGCAGTTTAAGCGGGAGGTCGAACACCGGGGAGCTGTTTTTT. Translating it yields CASSLSGRSNTGELFF.